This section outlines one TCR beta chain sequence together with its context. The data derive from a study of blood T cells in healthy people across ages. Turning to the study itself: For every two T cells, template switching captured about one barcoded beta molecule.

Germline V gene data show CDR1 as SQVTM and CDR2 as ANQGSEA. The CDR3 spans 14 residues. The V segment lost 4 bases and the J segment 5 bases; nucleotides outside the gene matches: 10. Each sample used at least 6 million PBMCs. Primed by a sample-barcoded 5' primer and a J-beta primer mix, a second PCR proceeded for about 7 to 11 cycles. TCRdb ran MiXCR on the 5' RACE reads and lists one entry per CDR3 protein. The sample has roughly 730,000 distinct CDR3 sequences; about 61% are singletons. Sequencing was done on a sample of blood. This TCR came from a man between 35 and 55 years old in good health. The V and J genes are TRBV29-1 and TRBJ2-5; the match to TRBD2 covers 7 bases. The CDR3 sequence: CSVGGRLAEETQYF. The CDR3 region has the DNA TGCAGCGTTGGGGGTCGGCTAGCGGAGGAGACCCAGTACTTC.